The T cell receptor (beta chain) under discussion was sequenced for a study of beta chain features in type 1 diabetes listed by TCRdb under 2018. Context from the whole study: No differences in mean age, gender distribution, total cell number or subset yield were found between patients and healthy donors. Across all samples, 90 million to 130 million sorted cells were examined, and cell number per subset correlated strongly with RNA yield. The study compared the TCRB repertoires of sorted circulating CD4+ T cell subsets in recently diagnosed type 1 diabetes patients with those in matched healthy donors. Naive and central memory subsets were obtained from all 30 or so donors, but regulatory and stem cell-like memory subsets were isolated from only 8 patients and roughly 8 healthy donors.

All of the isolated RNA was reverse transcribed with the High Capacity cDNA Reverse Transcription Kit, so expressed TCRB transcripts were sequenced. Naive, central memory and regulatory T cell samples underwent deep immunoSEQ sequencing, averaging roughly 3.4 million total reads per sample. Sorted cells were lysed in RLT buffer, and RNA was extracted using DNase-treated RNeasy Micro or Mini kits according to cell number. Each cell subset was processed on its own to prevent cross-contamination, while patient and healthy donor samples were processed together. TCRB sequences were amplified from cDNA with the immunoSEQ multiplex PCR, producing 87-bp fragments spanning the CDR3 region. Sequencing of the amplicons was performed on the Illumina HiSeq platform. The published analysis was carried out like this. PCR bias was corrected computationally using synthetic template baselines, and reads within Hamming distance 2 were collapsed, with unmergeable singletons discarded. By aligning reads against IMGT, V, D and J genes, CDR3 length, and insertions or deletions at six rearrangement sites were assigned. Within each subset, clonotype counts were normalized to sorted cell number, after which true diversity and Gini coefficients were computed with the tcR R package. The overlap coefficient, calculated on TCRB nucleotide sequences, was used to measure repertoire sharing. The clones in this table, taken by TCRdb from immuneACCESS, are in-frame only. Not every clone is retained; where verified, under half of the shortfall comes from an unresolved V gene, and the cause of the rest is unknown. V, J and clone size are taken as reported in that table, and D and trimming were inferred from the DNA itself. Recorded for this sample are 30,000 to 40,000 clones; around 60% of them occurred a single time. Clones ranked in the top ten supply around 2% of the sample.

Each donor gave one peripheral blood draw, averaging roughly 120 mL, which was collected into heparinised tubes. A BD FACSAria II and a panel including CD45RO, CCR7, CD25, CD127, CD95 and CD27 were used to sort naive, central memory, regulatory and stem cell-like memory CD4+ T cells. Every sorted population had a purity above 95%. PBMCs were isolated right away by Lymphoprep density gradient centrifugation and were stained directly, without culture. So that batch effects would be minimized, each experiment stained and sorted samples in pairs, pairing one healthy donor with one patient. Of note for this clone: Its cognate antigen has yet to be identified. Qualities for individual bases were not recorded, and no much larger clone is one base off.

The research as a whole found: Type 1 diabetes patients showed a moderate but significant shortening of TCRB CDR3 length in all four CD4+ subsets. Naive, central memory and regulatory TCRB repertoires appeared more similar among patients than among healthy donors. Because small numbers of individuals were included in the HLA sub-analyses, any influence of HLA type on TCRB rearrangement was left unresolved. At VDJ recombination sites, type 1 diabetes patients had fewer insertions and more deleted nucleotides, which implies abnormalities in thymic rearrangement. Sequencing cDNA rather than genomic DNA could over-represent highly expressing activated cells, although activation and CD3 levels did not differ between groups. Shorter templates might have been favored by PCR, but patient and control samples were amplified and corrected together, so both groups would have been affected equally by any skew.

Inclusive of the bounding cysteine and phenylalanine, the CDR3 is 18 residues long. The retained sequence is limited to the CDR3, 54 bases, with the frame set at the first base. The CDR1 and CDR2 encoded by the germline V gene are SGHTA and FQGNSA. V gives up 3 bases and J gives up 2 bases, and the segment between their germline ends measures 21 bases. The V and J genes are TRBV7-2 and TRBJ2-3; possibly the D gene is TRBD2, per 5 matching bases. This TCR derives from a woman in her twenties or thirties in good health. The source material was Tregs from blood. Sample cell subset or site, as interpreted from the label and publication: regulatory CD4+ T cells. For the CDR3, the sequence is CASSFGLLSGGYTDTQYF. Here is the DNA: TGTGCCAGCAGCTTCGGGCTCCTGAGCGGCGGCTACACAGATACGCAGTATTTT.